The 32 T cell receptor beta chains presented below share a single source sample, sequenced in a study of shared clonotypes between healthy human individuals. The assay was immunoSEQ multiplex PCR, and TCRdb's table has in-frame clones only and misses some. The sample holds 2 million to 2.5 million clones; about 93% are singletons and the top ten take 1.5% to 2%. Naive CD8 cells lacked CD45RO, underwent positive selection for CCR7 and left out terminally differentiated effector memory CD45RA+ cells. Sequenced input: naive CD8+ T cells from PBMCs. The receptors shown here come from a man younger than 35 in good health. Some clones in this sample may be carry-over from other donors' samples.

The V call is TRBV7-3, the J call TRBJ2-7; weak D call: TRBD1 (6 bases). CDR3 length equals 15 residues. Trimming cost V 4 bases and J 7 bases, with 20 bases left between them. Germline assignment: CDR1 SGHTA and CDR2 FQGTGA. The CDR3 is CASSSDRSAVQEQYF. DNA of the CDR3: TGTGCCAGCAGCTCTGACAGGTCGGCGGTGCAAGAGCAGTACTTC.

The gene calls are TRBV7-9 and TRBJ1-2, with D possibly TRBD1 on 6 matching bases. V gave up 5 bases and J gave up 8 bases, with 12 bases separating them. Germline V gene sequence: CDR1 SEHNR, CDR2 FQNEAQ (reference sequence). The CDR3 contains 12 residues. The CDR3 bases are TGTGCCAGCAGCACCGACAGGCACGGCTACACCTTC. Residues: CASSTDRHGYTF.

The rearrangement uses TRBV9 and TRBJ2-7; 10 nucleotides line up with TRBD2. The germline gives CDR1 SGDLS, CDR2 YYNGEE. This CDR3 spans 17 amino acids. Trimming cost V 0 bases and J 2 bases; bases outside gene matches: 8. The CDR3 DNA follows: TGTGCCAGCAGCGTAGGAGACGGACTAGCGGCTACCTACGAGCAGTACTTC. Protein: CASSVGDGLAATYEQYF.

The chain is built from TRBV2 and TRBJ1-2, with 11 bases matching TRBD1. J was trimmed by 5 bases and V by 4 bases; bases with no gene match: 3. The CDR3 runs 14 residues. CDR1 SNHLY and CDR2 FYNNEI come from the germline V gene. DNA for the CDR3: TGTGCCAGCAGTGTTGGGGACAGGGGGTATGGCTACACCTTC. Its protein is CASSVGDRGYGYTF. The whole variable domain, filled in from reference TRBV2 and TRBJ1-2, reads EPEVTQTPSHQVTQMGQEVILRCVPISNHLYFYWYRQILGQKVEFLVSFYNNEISEKSEIFDDQFSVERPDGSNFTLKIRSTKLEDSAMYFCASSVGDRGYGYTFGSGTRLTVV.

The V gene is TRBV7-8, the J gene TRBJ2-7; 7 bases map to TRBD1. Germline lookup yields CDR1 SGHVS and CDR2 FQNEAQ. The CDR3 extends over 15 amino acids. The V and J ends lost 5 bases and 1 base, in that order; junction bases with no gene match: 8. This chain's CDR3 is CASSPRGTVSYEQYF. DNA of the CDR3: TGTGCCAGCAGCCCGAGGGGGACAGTTTCCTACGAGCAGTACTTC.

V and J are TRBV19 and TRBJ2-3; D possibly corresponds to TRBD2 (7 bases). Germline values: CDR1 LNHDA, CDR2 SQIVND (reference sequence). This CDR3 comprises 16 residues. V was clipped by 7 bases and J by 4 bases, with 21 bases between them. CDR3 region: CASTSRVRGGPDTQYF. The CDR3 DNA follows: TGTGCCAGTACCTCCAGAGTGAGGGGGGGACCAGATACGCAGTATTTT.

This clone was picked up one time. In nucleotides, the CDR3 is TGTGCCAGTAGATCCCTGGGTAGCAATCAGCCCCAGCATTTT. It encodes CASRSLGSNQPQHF. V is TRBV19 and J is TRBJ1-5; D gene ambiguous. The length of the CDR3 is 14 residues. CDR1 and CDR2 (germline): LNHDA, SQIVND (reference sequence). Trimming shortened V by 6 bases and J by 0 bases, and 9 bases separated the two germline ends. The entire variable domain, with the rest obtained from reference TRBV19 and TRBJ1-5, is as follows: DGGITQSPKYLFRKEGQNVTLSCEQNLNHDAMYWYRQDPGQGLRLIYYSQIVNDFQKGDIAEGYSVSREKKESFPLTVTSAQKNPTAFYLCASRSLGSNQPQHFGDGTRLSIL.

V gene TRBV27 combines with J gene TRBJ2-3, with D hard to call. The CDR3 is 16 amino acids. The V gene lost 6 bases and the J gene lost 0 bases, with 16 bases spanning the gap. Per germline, CDR1 MNHEY and CDR2 SMNVEV (reference sequence). CDR3 protein: CASSLSPPSSTDTQYF. DNA for the CDR3: TGTGCCAGCAGCTTAAGCCCCCCCTCTAGCACAGATACGCAGTATTTT.

The chain is built from TRBV5-5 and TRBJ2-6, with 9 bases matching TRBD1. After removal of 3 bases from V and 6 bases from J, the junction contained 13 bases not matched to a gene. Germline V lookup: CDR1 SGHKS, CDR2 YYEKEE (reference sequence). The CDR3 contains 18 residues. The CDR3 loop is CASSSSGTGTRMANVLTF. In DNA form, the CDR3 reads TGTGCCAGCAGCTCGTCAGGGACAGGGACGCGTATGGCCAACGTCCTGACTTTC.

The chain links TRBV15 to TRBJ1-5; 7 positions match TRBD1. Germline lookup yields CDR1 LNHNV and CDR2 YYDKDF (reference sequence). V trimming: 0 bases; J trimming: 3 bases; junction bases outside the gene matches: 5. The CDR3 contains 16 residues. Here the CDR3 reads CATSRERGTVNQPQHF. The CDR3 DNA reads as TGTGCCACCAGCAGAGAGAGGGGGACAGTCAATCAGCCCCAGCATTTT. Looking up the rest from reference TRBV15 and TRBJ1-5 gives the full variable domain: DAMVIQNPRYQVTQFGKPVTLSCSQTLNHNVMYWYQQKSSQAPKLLFHYYDKDFNNEADTPDNFQSRRPNTSFCFLDIRSPGLGDTAMYLCATSRERGTVNQPQHFGDGTRLSIL.

Of note for this clone: At one end, the junction sequence differs from germline, possibly due to a read error. This sequence joins TRBV5-4 and TRBJ1-1, with D possibly being TRBD1 (6 bases). The germline V gene encodes CDR1 SGHNT and CDR2 YYREEE (reference sequence). The CDR3 runs 14 residues. The CDR3 loop reads CVSSFVGANTEAFF. The CDR3 DNA reads as TGTGTCAGCAGCTTCGTGGGGGCGAACACTGAAGCTTTCTTT.

This clone was seen just once. Other DNA sequences in this specimen translate into the identical CDR3. This chain uses TRBV27 with TRBJ2-7, with D perhaps TRBD1 or TRBD2 (5 bases each). The V end was cut by 6 bases, the J end by 2 bases, with 14 bases between. This CDR3 is built from 14 residues. In germline, CDR1 is MNHEY, CDR2 SMNVEV (reference sequence). The CDR3 DNA reads as TGTGCCAGCAGCTTAGGGACCGCCACCTACGAGCAGTACTTC. The encoded protein is CASSLGTATYEQYF.

This clone has only one observation. The V gene is TRBV6-5, the J gene TRBJ1-2; D is perhaps TRBD1 (6 bases). V gave up 5 bases and J gave up 10 bases, with 17 bases separating them. The V gene's germline CDR1 is MNHEY and CDR2 SVGAGI. CDR3 size: 13 residues. The CDR3 DNA reads as TGTGCCAGCAGTCAGGGGAGTGGACAGACCTACACCTTC. This encodes CASSQGSGQTYTF.

This sequence joins TRBV27 and TRBJ2-7, with D possibly matching TRBD1 (5 bases). The CDR3 is made up of 12 amino acids. Trimming removed 7 bases at V and 5 bases at J, with 12 bases between. Germline CDR1 and CDR2: MNHEY and SMNVEV (reference sequence). The CDR3 reads CASTDGAHEQYF. DNA of the CDR3: TGTGCCAGCACCGATGGGGCTCACGAGCAGTACTTC.

The gene calls are TRBV6-5 and TRBJ2-7, with D perhaps TRBD2 (6 bases). CDR3 length: 15 amino acids. CDR1 is MNHEY, CDR2 SVGAGI, per germline. V lost 5 bases to trimming and J lost 2 bases, with 16 bases between them. DNA for the CDR3: TGTGCCAGCAGTGCCCCCCAGGGAGGCCCCTACGAGCAGTACTTC. It yields the protein CASSAPQGGPYEQYF.

The chain has TRBV15 and TRBJ2-1; 11 nucleotides line up with TRBD2. CDR1 LNHNV and CDR2 YYDKDF come from the germline V gene (reference sequence). This CDR3 contains 17 residues. V trimming: 2 bases; J trimming: 6 bases; junction bases outside the gene matches: 9. The CDR3 bases are TGTGCCACCAGCAGATCCTTATCGACTAGCGGGATCAATGAGCAGTTCTTC. Its translation is CATSRSLSTSGINEQFF.

The genes are TRBV30 and TRBJ2-7; D is undetermined. The CDR3 spans 13 residues. Germline V lookup: CDR1 GTSNPN, CDR2 SVGIG (reference sequence). V was shortened by 2 bases and J by 5 bases, with 13 bases between the two germline ends. The CDR3 spells CAWSHGSYDEQYF. The DNA of the CDR3 is TGTGCCTGGAGTCACGGGTCCTACGACGAGCAGTACTTC. Using reference TRBV30 and TRBJ2-7 for the parts outside the CDR3, the full variable domain is SQTIHQWPATLVQPVGSPLSLECTVEGTSNPNLYWYRQAAGRGLQLLFYSVGIGQISSEVPQNLSASRPQDRQFILSSKKLLLSDSGFYLCAWSHGSYDEQYFGPGTRLTVT.

The chain employs TRBV7-9 and TRBJ1-2; D is uncertain. V was pared by 1 base and J by 8 bases, with 17 bases between. Germline V gives CDR1 SEHNR, CDR2 FQNEAQ (reference sequence). The CDR3 is made up of 15 amino acids. The CDR3 here is CASSLVGSVSGGYTF. In DNA form, the CDR3 reads TGTGCCAGCAGCTTAGTGGGATCGGTGTCGGGGGGCTACACCTTC.

The V gene is TRBV7-8, the J gene TRBJ2-7, with a weak D call TRBD2 (5 bases). Deletions cut 5 bases from V and 0 bases from J, with 14 bases between. CDR1 and CDR2 from the germline V gene are SGHVS and FQNEAQ. This CDR3 has 15 residues. The CDR3 nucleotides are TGTGCCAGCAGCGTGCGGGCAGAGAGCTCCTACGAGCAGTACTTC. It yields the protein CASSVRAESSYEQYF.

V and J are TRBV11-2 and TRBJ2-1; D may be TRBD2 (5 bases). V gave up 0 bases and J gave up 0 bases, with 9 bases separating them. The CDR3 loop spans 16 amino acids. CDR1 and CDR2 from the germline V gene are SGHAT and FQNNGV. The CDR3 region has the DNA TGTGCCAGCAGCTTAGAGCCGGGAAGCTCCTACAATGAGCAGTTCTTC. It encodes CASSLEPGSSYNEQFF.

J is TRBJ1-2 and V is TRBV5-1; the D gene is possibly TRBD1 (6 bases). CDR1 SGHRS and CDR2 YFSETQ come from the germline V gene. The CDR3 is made up of 13 amino acids. The V gene lost 4 bases and the J gene lost 6 bases, with 13 bases spanning the gap. CDR3 nucleotide sequence: TGCGCCAGCAGCCAAACAGGGTGGGATGGCTACACCTTC. Residues: CASSQTGWDGYTF. Combining the CDR3 with reference TRBV5-1 and TRBJ1-2 gives the whole variable domain KAGVTQTPRYLIKTRGQQVTLSCSPISGHRSVSWYQQTPGQGLQFLFEYFSETQRNKGNFPGRFSGRQFSNSRSEMNVSTLELGDSALYLCASSQTGWDGYTFGSGTRLTVV.

The chain joins TRBV7-9 to TRBJ1-3, with D unclear. V was pared by 0 bases and J by 0 bases, with 9 bases between. CDR3 length: 16 residues. Germline values: CDR1 SEHNR, CDR2 FQNEAQ (reference sequence). DNA of the CDR3: TGTGCCAGCAGCTTAGCCCCTGACTTCTCTGGAAACACCATATATTTT. Its translation: CASSLAPDFSGNTIYF.

In its sample, this clone was seen once. This chain connects TRBV5-6 to TRBJ2-7; D gene ambiguous. Germline V gives CDR1 SGHDT, CDR2 YYEEEE. With 1 base removed from V and 5 bases from J, the gap between germline ends came to 10 bases. This CDR3 spans 13 amino acids. This CDR3 reads CASSLSRSNEQYF. The CDR3 DNA reads as TGTGCCAGCAGCTTGTCTCGCAGCAACGAGCAGTACTTC.

As concerns this clone: The sample holds other DNA sequences that translate to the same CDR3. This chain connects TRBV7-3 to TRBJ2-3; 10 nucleotides agree with TRBD2. The CDR3 has 15 residues. CDR1 SGHTA and CDR2 FQGTGA come from the germline V gene. The V gene end was trimmed by 5 bases and the J gene end by 0 bases; junction bases not matched to a gene: 2. The CDR3 loop is CASSLTSGSTDTQYF. CDR3 nucleotide sequence: TGTGCCAGCAGCCTGACTAGCGGGAGCACAGATACGCAGTATTTT.

This clone has a single count. The rearrangement uses TRBV19 and TRBJ1-1; tentative D call: TRBD1 (5 bases). The CDR3 consists of 15 residues. V lost 5 bases and J 0 bases, leaving 13 bases between the germline ends. CDR1 and CDR2 (germline): LNHDA, SQIVND (reference sequence). The CDR3 spells CASSYKGLMNTEAFF. CDR3 sequence (DNA): TGTGCCAGTAGTTATAAGGGGTTAATGAACACTGAAGCTTTCTTT.

The chain couples TRBV27 to TRBJ2-3, with 8 bases identical to TRBD1. After removal of 4 bases from V and 9 bases from J, the junction contained 0 bases not matched to a gene. Per germline, CDR1 MNHEY and CDR2 SMNVEV (reference sequence). The CDR3 is 11 amino acids. The CDR3 DNA reads as TGTGCCAGCAGTTGGACAGGGACGCAGTATTTT. It codes for CASSWTGTQYF.

Details on this clone: In the same sample, other DNA sequences code for this CDR3. The rearrangement joins TRBV27 to TRBJ2-7; TRBD1 agrees at 9 bases. There are 16 residues in the CDR3. The V gene's germline CDR1 is MNHEY and CDR2 SMNVEV (reference sequence). With 1 base clipped from V and 2 bases from J, the junction kept 6 bases outside the gene matches. CDR3: CASSLLGGQGAYEQYF. The DNA of the CDR3 is TGTGCCAGCAGTTTATTGGGGGGACAGGGAGCCTACGAGCAGTACTTC.

The chain links TRBV7-3 to TRBJ2-5; TRBD1 might be the D (5 bases). The CDR3 has 14 residues. Deletions cut 1 base from V and 1 base from J, with 7 bases between. CDR1 is SGHTA, CDR2 FQGTGA, per germline. The CDR3 region is CASSLRGSQETQYF. The CDR3 DNA follows: TGTGCCAGCAGCTTAAGGGGCAGCCAAGAGACCCAGTACTTC.

The chain uses TRBV27 and TRBJ2-1; 14 bases map to TRBD2. V dropped 7 bases and J dropped 10; count of bases not matched to a gene: 18. The CDR3 is 18 residues long. CDR1 is MNHEY, CDR2 SMNVEV, per germline (reference sequence). The CDR3 nucleotides are TGTGCCAGCAAAGGACTAGCGGGAGGCCCGACCCCTCGTTTCGAGCAGTTCTTC. It encodes CASKGLAGGPTPRFEQFF.

This clone appeared a single time. The V gene is TRBV6-6, the J gene TRBJ2-3; TRBD2 matches at 7 bases. The CDR3 spans 12 residues. The J segment lost 5 bases and the V segment lost 6 bases, leaving 2 bases of the junction unmatched. Germline CDR1 is MNHNY and CDR2 is SVGAGI (reference sequence). CDR3 amino acids: CASSPSGDTQYF. The DNA of the CDR3 is TGTGCCAGCAGCCCTAGCGGAGATACGCAGTATTTT.

As to this clone: The same CDR3 also results from other DNA sequences found in this sample. The chain couples TRBV28 to TRBJ1-3; perhaps TRBD1 as D (6 bases). Germline CDR1 reads MDHEN; CDR2 reads SYDVKM. This CDR3 contains 14 residues. V shed 2 bases and J shed 4 bases, with 9 bases lying between them. The CDR3 nucleotides are TGTGCCAGCAGTTTAGGGGGGCCGGGAAACACCATATATTTT. It translates to CASSLGGPGNTIYF. The full variable domain, rest sourced from reference TRBV28 and TRBJ1-3, is DVKVTQSSRYLVKRTGEKVFLECVQDMDHENMFWYRQDPGLGLRLIYFSYDVKMKEKGDIPEGYSVSREKKERFSLILESASTNQTSMYLCASSLGGPGNTIYFGEGSWLTVV.

The chain joins TRBV2 to TRBJ2-7, with TRBD2 matching 9 bases. J gave up 11 bases and V 3 bases, and 14 bases lay outside the gene matches. Germline values: CDR1 SNHLY, CDR2 FYNNEI. The CDR3 contains 15 residues. CDR3 region: CASSDVTETSGPKYF. CDR3 DNA: TGTGCCAGCAGTGATGTAACGGAGACTAGCGGTCCTAAGTACTTC.